The 4 T cell receptor beta chains presented below share a single source sample, sequenced in a study of blood T cell repertoires in COVID-19. The table came from immunoSEQ multiplex PCR; TCRdb's copy has only in-frame clones and leaves some out. This sample has about 480,000 clones, with about 85% found just once. The sample comprised PBMCs or T cells enriched from blood (not recorded which). Receptors were obtained from an older woman who had recovered from COVID-19.

This clone was counted once. Distinct nucleotide sequences in the sample also encode this CDR3. CDR3 sequence (DNA): TGTGCCAGTAGTATTGACAGTAGCTCTGGAAACACCATATATTTT. Translated, it gives CASSIDSSSGNTIYF. The rearrangement links TRBV19 to TRBJ1-3, with D perhaps matching TRBD1 (5 bases). The CDR3 extends over 15 amino acids. V was clipped by 3 bases and J by 0 bases, with 9 bases between them. Germline CDR1 is LNHDA and CDR2 is SQIVND (reference sequence).

The V gene is TRBV24-1, the J gene TRBJ2-1, with unresolved D. The V gene lost 2 bases and the J gene lost 3 bases, with 4 bases spanning the gap. The CDR3 runs to 13 residues. The germline gives CDR1 KGHDR, CDR2 SFDVKD. DNA of the CDR3: TGTGCCACCAGTGATTCCGGCTACAATGAGCAGTTCTTC. This sequence encodes CATSDSGYNEQFF.

V is TRBV4-1 and J is TRBJ2-5; possible D gene TRBD2, 5 bases. In germline, CDR1 is MGHRA, CDR2 YSYEKL. Trimming pared 3 bases from V and 5 bases from J, leaving 13 bases between. This CDR3 has 14 amino acids. The CDR3 spells CASSQVGRGETQYF. The CDR3 coding sequence is TGCGCCAGCAGCCAGGTCGGTCGGGGTGAGACCCAGTACTTC.

The V call is TRBV2, the J call TRBJ1-2; D unclear. In germline, CDR1 is SNHLY, CDR2 FYNNEI. There are 11 residues in the CDR3. The ends were cut back, 4 bases at V and 8 bases at J, with 8 bases in the middle. The CDR3 DNA sequence: TGTGCCAGCAGTGGCGAGGGCGGCTACACCTTC. Its protein product is CASSGEGGYTF.